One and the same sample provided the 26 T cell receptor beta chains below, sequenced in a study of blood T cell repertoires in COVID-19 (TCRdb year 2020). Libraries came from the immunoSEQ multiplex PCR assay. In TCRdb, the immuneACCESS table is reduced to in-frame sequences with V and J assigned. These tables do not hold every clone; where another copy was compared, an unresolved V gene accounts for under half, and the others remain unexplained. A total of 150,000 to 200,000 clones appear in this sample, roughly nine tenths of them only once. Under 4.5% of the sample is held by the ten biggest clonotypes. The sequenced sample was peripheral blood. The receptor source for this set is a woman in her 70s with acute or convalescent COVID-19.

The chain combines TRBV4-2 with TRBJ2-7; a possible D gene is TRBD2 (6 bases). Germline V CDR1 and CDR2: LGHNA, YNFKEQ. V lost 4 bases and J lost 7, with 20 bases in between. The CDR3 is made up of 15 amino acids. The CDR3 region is CASSPGSSALLEQYF. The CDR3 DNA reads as TGTGCCAGCAGCCCAGGTTCTAGCGCCTTGTTGGAGCAGTACTTC.

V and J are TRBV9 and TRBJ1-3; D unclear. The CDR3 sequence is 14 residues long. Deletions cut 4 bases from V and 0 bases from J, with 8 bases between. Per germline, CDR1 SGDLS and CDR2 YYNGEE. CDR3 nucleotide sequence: TGTGCCAGCAGCCCACGGGACTCTGGAAACACCATATATTTT. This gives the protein CASSPRDSGNTIYF.

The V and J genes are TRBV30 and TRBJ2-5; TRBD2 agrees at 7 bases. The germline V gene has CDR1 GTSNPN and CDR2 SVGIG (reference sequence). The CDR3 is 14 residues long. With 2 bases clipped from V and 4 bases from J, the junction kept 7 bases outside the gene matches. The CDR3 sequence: CAWSPSVAGETQYF. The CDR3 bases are TGTGCCTGGAGTCCCTCGGTAGCGGGAGAGACCCAGTACTTC.

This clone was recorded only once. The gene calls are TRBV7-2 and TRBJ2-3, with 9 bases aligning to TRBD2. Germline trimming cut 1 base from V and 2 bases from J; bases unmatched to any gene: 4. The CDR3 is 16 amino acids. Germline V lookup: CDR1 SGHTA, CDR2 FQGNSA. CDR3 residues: CASSLVRLADTDTQYF. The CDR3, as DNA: TGTGCCAGCAGCTTAGTACGACTAGCGGACACAGATACGCAGTATTTT. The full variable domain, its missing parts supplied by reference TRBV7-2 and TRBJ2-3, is GAGVSQSPSNKVTEKGKDVELRCDPISGHTALYWYRQSLGQGLEFLIYFQGNSAPDKSGLPSDRFSAERTGGSVSTLTIQRTQQEDSAVYLCASSLVRLADTDTQYFGPGTRLTVL.

The CDR3 DNA reads as TGTGCCAGCAGTATAGGGGACAGGGAAAAACTGTTTTTT. Translation: CASSIGDREKLFF. This chain joins TRBV6-5 and TRBJ1-4, with 8 bases that match TRBD1. Germline V gene lookup returns CDR1 MNHEY and CDR2 SVGAGI. The trim removed 5 bases at V and 8 bases at J, leaving 4 bases unmatched. This CDR3 comprises 13 residues.

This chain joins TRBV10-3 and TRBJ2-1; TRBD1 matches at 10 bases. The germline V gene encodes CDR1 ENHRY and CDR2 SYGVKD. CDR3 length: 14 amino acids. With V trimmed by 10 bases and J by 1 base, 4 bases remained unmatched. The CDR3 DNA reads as TGTGCCACCAGGGACAGGGGATCCTACAATGAGCAGTTCTTC. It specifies CATRDRGSYNEQFF.

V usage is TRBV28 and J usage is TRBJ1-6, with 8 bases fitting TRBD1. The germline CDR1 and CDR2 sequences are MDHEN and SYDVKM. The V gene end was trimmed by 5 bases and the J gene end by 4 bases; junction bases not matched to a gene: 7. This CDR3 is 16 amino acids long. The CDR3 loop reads CASSPKTGVYNSPLHF. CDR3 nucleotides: TGTGCCAGCAGTCCTAAGACAGGGGTGTATAATTCACCCCTCCACTTT.

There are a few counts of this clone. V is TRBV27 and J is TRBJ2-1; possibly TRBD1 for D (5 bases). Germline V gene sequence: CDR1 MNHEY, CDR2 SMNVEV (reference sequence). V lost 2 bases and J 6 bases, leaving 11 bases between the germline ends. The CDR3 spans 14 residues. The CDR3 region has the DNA TGTGCCAGCAGTTTAGGCCAGGGCCGCAATGAGCAGTTCTTC. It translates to CASSLGQGRNEQFF.

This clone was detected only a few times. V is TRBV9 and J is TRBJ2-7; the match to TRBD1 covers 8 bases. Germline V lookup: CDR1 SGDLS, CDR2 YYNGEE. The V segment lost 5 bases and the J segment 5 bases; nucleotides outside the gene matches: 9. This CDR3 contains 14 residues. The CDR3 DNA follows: TGTGCCAGCAGTCGAGGGCAGGGGGCCCACGAGCAGTACTTC. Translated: CASSRGQGAHEQYF.

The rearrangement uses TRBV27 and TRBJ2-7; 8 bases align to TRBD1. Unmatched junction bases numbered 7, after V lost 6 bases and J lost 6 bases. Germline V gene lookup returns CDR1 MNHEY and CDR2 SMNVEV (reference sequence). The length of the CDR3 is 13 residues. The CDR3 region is CASSAAGGAEQYF. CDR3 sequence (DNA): TGTGCCAGCAGCGCGGCAGGGGGCGCCGAGCAGTACTTC.

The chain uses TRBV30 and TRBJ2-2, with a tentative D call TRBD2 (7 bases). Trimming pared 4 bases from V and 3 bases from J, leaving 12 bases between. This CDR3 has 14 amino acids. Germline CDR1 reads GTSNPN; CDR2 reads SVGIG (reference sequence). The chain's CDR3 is CAWKRGGDTGELFF. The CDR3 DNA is TGTGCCTGGAAGAGAGGGGGGGACACCGGGGAGCTGTTTTTT.

The CDR3 loop is CASSPGRVPEAFF. DNA of the CDR3: TGTGCCAGCTCACCGGGCAGGGTGCCTGAAGCTTTCTTT. The chain employs TRBV18 and TRBJ1-1; D may be TRBD1 (5 bases). Deletions cut 3 bases from V and 6 bases from J, with 11 bases between. Germline CDR1 KGHSH, CDR2 LQKENI. This CDR3 is built from 13 residues.

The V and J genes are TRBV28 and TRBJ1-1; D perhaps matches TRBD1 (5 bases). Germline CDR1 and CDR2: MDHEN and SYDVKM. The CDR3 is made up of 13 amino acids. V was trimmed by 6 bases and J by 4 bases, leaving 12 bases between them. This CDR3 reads CASSPGFTTEAFF. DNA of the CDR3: TGTGCCAGCAGCCCAGGGTTTACCACTGAAGCTTTCTTT.

In nucleotides, the CDR3 is TGTGCCAGTAGTAGGGTGACCGGGACTAGTAAGGCCTCCTACAATGAGCAGTTCTTC. Protein product: CASSRVTGTSKASYNEQFF. V and J are TRBV19 and TRBJ2-1; 8 bases map to TRBD2. Germline V CDR1 and CDR2: LNHDA, SQIVND (reference sequence). V lost 4 bases to trimming and J lost 0 bases; unmatched junction nucleotides: 14. The length of the CDR3 is 19 residues.

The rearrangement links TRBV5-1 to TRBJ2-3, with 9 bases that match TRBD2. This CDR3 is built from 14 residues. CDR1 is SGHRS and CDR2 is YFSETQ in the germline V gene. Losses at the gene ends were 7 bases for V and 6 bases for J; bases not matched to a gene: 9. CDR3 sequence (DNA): TGCGCCAGCCTTAATAGCGGGGGAGGTGATACGCAGTATTTT. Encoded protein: CASLNSGGGDTQYF.

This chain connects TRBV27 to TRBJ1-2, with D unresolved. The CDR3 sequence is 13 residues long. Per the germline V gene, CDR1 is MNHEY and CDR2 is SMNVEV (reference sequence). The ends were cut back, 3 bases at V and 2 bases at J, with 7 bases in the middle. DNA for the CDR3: TGTGCCAGCAGTTTCGGGGTGAACTATGGCTACACCTTC. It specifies CASSFGVNYGYTF.

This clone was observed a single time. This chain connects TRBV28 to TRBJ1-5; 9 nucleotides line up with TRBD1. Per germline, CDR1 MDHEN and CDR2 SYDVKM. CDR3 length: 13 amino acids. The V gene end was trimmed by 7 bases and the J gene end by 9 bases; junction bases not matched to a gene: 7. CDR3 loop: CASNRGPWRPQHF. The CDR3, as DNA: TGTGCCAGCAACAGGGGGCCTTGGCGGCCCCAGCATTTT.

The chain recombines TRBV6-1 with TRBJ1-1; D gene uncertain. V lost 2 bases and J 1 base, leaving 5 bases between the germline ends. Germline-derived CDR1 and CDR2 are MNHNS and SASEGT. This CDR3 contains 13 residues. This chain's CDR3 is CASSENRNTEAFF. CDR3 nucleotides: TGTGCCAGCAGTGAAAATCGGAACACTGAAGCTTTCTTT.

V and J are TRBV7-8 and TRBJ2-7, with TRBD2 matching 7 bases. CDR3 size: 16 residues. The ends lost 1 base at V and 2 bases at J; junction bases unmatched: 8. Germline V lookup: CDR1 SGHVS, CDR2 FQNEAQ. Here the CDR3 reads CASSLGTGGLAYEQYF. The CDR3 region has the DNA TGTGCCAGCAGCTTAGGTACGGGAGGCCTAGCCTACGAGCAGTACTTC.

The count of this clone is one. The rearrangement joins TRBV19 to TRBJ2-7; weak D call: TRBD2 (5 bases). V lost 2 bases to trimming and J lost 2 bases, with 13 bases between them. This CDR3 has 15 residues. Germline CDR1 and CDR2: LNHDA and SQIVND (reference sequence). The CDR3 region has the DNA TGTGCCAGTAGTATACTGTACCGAGGGCCCTACGAGCAGTACTTC. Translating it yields CASSILYRGPYEQYF.

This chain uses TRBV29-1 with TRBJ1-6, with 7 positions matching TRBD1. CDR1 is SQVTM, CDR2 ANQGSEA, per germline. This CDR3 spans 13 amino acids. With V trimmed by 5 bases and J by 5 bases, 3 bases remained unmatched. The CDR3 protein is CSVSTGDNSPLHF. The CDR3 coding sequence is TGCAGCGTTAGTACAGGGGATAATTCACCCCTCCACTTT.

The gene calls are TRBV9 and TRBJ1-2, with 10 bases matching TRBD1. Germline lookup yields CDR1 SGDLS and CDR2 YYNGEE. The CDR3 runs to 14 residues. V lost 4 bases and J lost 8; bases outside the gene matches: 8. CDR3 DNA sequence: TGTGCCAGCAGCCAGACAGGGGGCGCGTTCGGCTACACCTTC. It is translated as CASSQTGGAFGYTF.

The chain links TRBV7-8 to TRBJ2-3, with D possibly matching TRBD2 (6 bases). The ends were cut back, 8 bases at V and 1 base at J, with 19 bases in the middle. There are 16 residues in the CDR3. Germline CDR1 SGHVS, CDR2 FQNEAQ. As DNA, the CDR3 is TGTGCCAGCGGCCGCGGGGAGGCAGGCCGCACAGATACGCAGTATTTT. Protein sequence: CASGRGEAGRTDTQYF.

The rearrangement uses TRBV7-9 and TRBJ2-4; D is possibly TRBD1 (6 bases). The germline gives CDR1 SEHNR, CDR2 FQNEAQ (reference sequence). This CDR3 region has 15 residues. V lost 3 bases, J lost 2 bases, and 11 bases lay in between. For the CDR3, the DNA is TGTGCCAGCAGCTTGCAACAGGGTCCCAAAAACATTCAGTACTTC. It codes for CASSLQQGPKNIQYF.

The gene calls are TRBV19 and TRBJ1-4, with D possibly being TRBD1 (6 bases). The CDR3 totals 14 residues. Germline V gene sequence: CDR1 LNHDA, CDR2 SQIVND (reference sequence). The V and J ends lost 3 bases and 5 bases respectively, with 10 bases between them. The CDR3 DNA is TGTGCCAGTAGTATTCGGGACAAGAATGAAAAACTGTTTTTT. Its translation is CASSIRDKNEKLFF.

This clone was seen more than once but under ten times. The CDR3 DNA reads as TGCAGTGCTACCTATTATGACGAGCAGTACTTC. Encoded protein: CSATYYDEQYF. The chain recombines TRBV20-1 with TRBJ2-7; no definite D call. Looked up from germline, CDR1 is DFQATT and CDR2 is SNEGSKA (reference sequence). Deletions cut 4 bases from V and 5 bases from J, with 9 bases between. The CDR3 is made up of 11 amino acids.